These 5 T cell receptor beta chains share one sample of origin, sequenced in a study of PD-1 blockade in classical Hodgkin lymphoma. Each of the patients experienced relapse following autologous stem cell transplantation, and their brentuximab vedotin exposure differed. Clones were sequenced by immunoSEQ multiplex PCR, and TCRdb holds only the in-frame ones, with some missing. The table has roughly 40,000 clones, 87% seen once. The sequences come from peripheral blood mononuclear cells (PBMCs), collected at baseline. The source of these receptors is a human donor with classical Hodgkin lymphoma.

The chain employs TRBV7-2 and TRBJ2-6, with 9 bases aligning to TRBD1. The CDR3 has 18 residues. V lost 8 bases and J lost 0; bases outside the gene matches: 11. Germline V gene lookup returns CDR1 SGHTA and CDR2 FQGNSA. This CDR3 reads CASPPRDRVLSGANVLTF. The CDR3 DNA is TGTGCCAGCCCTCCGCGGGACAGGGTTCTCTCTGGGGCCAACGTCCTGACTTTC.

In regard to this clone: One end of the junction is discordant with germline, which a read error may explain. The chain joins TRBV19 to TRBJ1-2; no reliable D call. The CDR3 is 12 amino acids. The germline CDR1 and CDR2 sequences are LNHDA and SQIVND (reference sequence). The CDR3 nucleotides read TGTACCAGTAGTCCGACAAGCTATGGCTACACCTTC. It translates to CTSSPTSYGYTF.

This clone was recorded once. The gene calls are TRBV29-1 and TRBJ1-4; D is unresolved. In germline, CDR1 is SQVTM, CDR2 ANQGSEA. This CDR3 has 14 residues. V lost 3 bases to trimming and J lost 8 bases, with 16 bases between them. The CDR3 protein is CSVEAGFTGEKLFF. DNA of the CDR3: TGCAGCGTTGAGGCCGGGTTCACGGGCGAAAAACTGTTTTTT.

V and J are TRBV9 and TRBJ2-1; D is unresolved. Germline-derived CDR1 and CDR2 are SGDLS and YYNGEE. V was shortened by 3 bases and J by 10 bases, with 17 bases between the two germline ends. The CDR3 loop spans 14 amino acids. The DNA for the CDR3 is TGTGCCAGCAGCGCCCAGGTGGCCCGTGAGGAGCAGTTCTTC. It translates to CASSAQVAREEQFF. The full variable domain, its missing parts supplied by reference TRBV9 and TRBJ2-1, is DSGVTQTPKHLITATGQRVTLRCSPRSGDLSVYWYQQSLDQGLQFLIQYYNGEERAKGNILERFSAQQFPDLHSELNLSSLELGDSALYFCASSAQVAREEQFFGPGTRLTVL.

The J gene is TRBJ2-5, the V gene TRBV9; 9 bases agree with TRBD2. CDR3 length: 16 residues. V trimming: 3 bases; J trimming: 7 bases; junction bases outside the gene matches: 13. Germline-derived CDR1 and CDR2 are SGDLS and YYNGEE. CDR3 amino acids: CASSGRGTSSSGTQYF. CDR3 in DNA: TGTGCCAGCAGCGGTAGGGGGACTAGCTCTTCCGGGACCCAGTACTTC.